These 30 T cell receptor beta chains were sequenced from one sample in a study of control samples from healthy donors and cancer patients. The repertoire was sequenced with immunoSEQ multiplex PCR; TCRdb's copy has only in-frame clones and lacks some. The sample lists some 95,000 clones; roughly three quarters were seen once. Sequenced input: blood. These receptors were taken from a woman aged 30 to 39 in good health.

V gene TRBV14 combines with J gene TRBJ2-5, with 7 nucleotides matching TRBD1. The ends lost 1 base at V and 5 bases at J; junction bases unmatched: 7. CDR1 SGHDN and CDR2 FVKESK come from the germline V gene. This CDR3 is 15 amino acids long. CDR3 amino acids: CASSQGQGPGETQYF. CDR3 coding DNA: TGTGCCAGCAGCCAAGGACAGGGACCGGGCGAGACCCAGTACTTC.

This chain uses TRBV5-6 with TRBJ2-5, with a weak D call TRBD1 (6 bases). Germline loops: CDR1 SGHDT, CDR2 YYEEEE. V was pared by 0 bases and J by 2 bases, with 11 bases between. There are 15 residues in the CDR3. CDR3 bases: TGTGCCAGCAGCTTGGTGGGGACAAGTCAAGAGACCCAGTACTTC. This codes for CASSLVGTSQETQYF.

This clone has just one count. J is TRBJ2-3 and V is TRBV6-6; 8 bases map to TRBD2. The CDR3 totals 19 residues. Trimming took 6 bases from V and 0 from J; bases not matched to a gene: 17. Germline V gene sequence: CDR1 MNHNY, CDR2 SVGAGI (reference sequence). The CDR3 nucleotides read TGTGCCAGCAGCCGACTCGTGGGGGCGCGGGGGGCCAGCACAGATACGCAGTATTTT. Its translation is CASSRLVGARGASTDTQYF.

J is TRBJ1-5 and V is TRBV9; D perhaps matches TRBD1 (6 bases). The CDR3 sequence is 15 residues long. Germline V CDR1 and CDR2: SGDLS, YYNGEE. V lost 0 bases and J lost 6, with 13 bases in between. The CDR3 is CASSVGGGQGQPQHF. Here the CDR3 DNA reads TGTGCCAGCAGCGTAGGGGGGGGCCAGGGTCAGCCCCAGCATTTT.

A few counts support this clone. This chain connects TRBV6-6 to TRBJ1-2, with a possible D match to TRBD1 (6 bases). V was pared by 1 base and J by 8 bases, with 11 bases between. Germline assignment: CDR1 MNHNY and CDR2 SVGAGI (reference sequence). This CDR3 is 13 amino acids long. CDR3 sequence reads: CASSYLGGLGYTF. The CDR3, as DNA: TGTGCCAGCAGTTACTTGGGGGGCCTGGGCTACACCTTC.

V is TRBV3-1 (or the pseudogene TRBV3-2) and J is TRBJ1-5, with D possibly matching TRBD1 (5 bases). With 8 bases removed from V and 7 bases from J, the gap between germline ends came to 15 bases. The germline V gene encodes CDR1 LGHDT and CDR2 YNNKEL (reference sequence). The CDR3 is made up of 13 amino acids. CDR3 nucleotide sequence: TGTGCCAGCCGGTTGGGGGGGGGACAGCCCCAGCATTTT. It yields the protein CASRLGGGQPQHF.

As DNA, the CDR3 is TGTGCCCCCGAGGGCGGGGGAAGGGGAGATACGCAGTATTTT. Protein: CAPEGGGRGDTQYF. The gene calls are TRBV7-6 and TRBJ2-3; 7 bases fit TRBD2. This CDR3 is built from 14 residues. From germline, CDR1 is SGHVS and CDR2 FNYEAQ. The ends lost 11 bases at V and 5 bases at J; junction bases unmatched: 13.

This clone was detected a few times. V and J are TRBV6-1 and TRBJ2-3, with no clear D. Trimming removed 2 bases at V and 6 bases at J, with 3 bases between. This CDR3 has 11 amino acids. Germline V gene sequence: CDR1 MNHNS, CDR2 SASEGT. The CDR3 spells CASSELDTQYF. CDR3 coding DNA: TGTGCCAGCAGTGAATTGGATACGCAGTATTTT.

The rearrangement joins TRBV19 to TRBJ1-5, with D maybe TRBD1 (5 bases). The germline V gene has CDR1 LNHDA and CDR2 SQIVND (reference sequence). The germline V and J ends were trimmed by 10 bases and 4 bases, with 14 bases remaining between them. The CDR3 spans 13 residues. Written as DNA, the CDR3 is TGTGCCACCGCAGGGTTAGAGAATCAGCCCCAGCATTTT. It encodes CATAGLENQPQHF.

This chain connects TRBV7-9 to TRBJ1-6; possibly TRBD1 for D (6 bases). V gave up 2 bases and J gave up 7 bases, with 15 bases separating them. Germline-derived CDR1 and CDR2 are SEHNR and FQNEAQ (reference sequence). The CDR3 spans 16 residues. The CDR3 coding sequence is TGTGCCAGCAGCTTAAACCCGGACAGTGGGAATTCACCCCTCCACTTT. It translates to CASSLNPDSGNSPLHF. Full variable domain (remainder filled in from reference TRBV7-9 and TRBJ1-6): DTGVSQNPRHKITKRGQNVTFRCDPISEHNRLYWYRQTLGQGPEFLTYFQNEAQLEKSRLLSDRFSAERPKGSFSTLEIQRTEQGDSAMYLCASSLNPDSGNSPLHFGNGTRLTVT.

The chain joins TRBV6-6 to TRBJ1-5, with a weak D call TRBD1 (6 bases). CDR1 and CDR2 from the germline V gene are MNHNY and SVGAGI (reference sequence). This CDR3 contains 15 residues. V was cut by 5 bases and J by 2 bases, with 13 bases left in between. CDR3 region: CASSGGGGGNQPQHF. CDR3 bases: TGTGCCAGCAGTGGAGGCGGGGGCGGCAATCAGCCCCAGCATTTT.

The chain has TRBV14 and TRBJ2-7, with D unresolved. The CDR3 sequence is 17 residues long. Germline V CDR1 and CDR2: SGHDN, FVKESK. V lost 0 bases, J lost 3 bases, and 18 bases lay in between. Here the CDR3 reads CASSQDLWAGENYEQYF. In nucleotides, the CDR3 is TGTGCCAGCAGCCAAGATCTTTGGGCCGGTGAAAACTACGAGCAGTACTTC.

This clone came up once. This rearrangement joins TRBV6-5 to TRBJ2-1, with a tentative D call TRBD1 (6 bases). This CDR3 region has 16 residues. Trimming stripped 4 bases from V and 0 bases from J, with 13 bases between. The V gene's germline CDR1 is MNHEY and CDR2 SVGAGI. The CDR3 region has the DNA TGTGCCAGCAGTTTACAGGGATTAAGCTCCTACAATGAGCAGTTCTTC. This codes for CASSLQGLSSYNEQFF.

The V gene is TRBV7-3, the J gene TRBJ2-5, with 11 bases matching TRBD2. The CDR3 contains 15 residues. The ends lost 5 bases at V and 0 bases at J; junction bases unmatched: 2. Germline V gene sequence: CDR1 SGHTA, CDR2 FQGTGA. DNA for the CDR3: TGTGCCAGCAGCCCTAGCGGGGGGTACCAAGAGACCCAGTACTTC. Its protein product is CASSPSGGYQETQYF.

The chain couples TRBV30 to TRBJ2-1; 7 positions agree with TRBD2. The trim removed 8 bases at V and 5 bases at J, leaving 12 bases unmatched. CDR1 GTSNPN and CDR2 SVGIG come from the germline V gene (reference sequence). CDR3 length: 14 amino acids. This CDR3 is CARGRGGGDNEQFF. CDR3 DNA: TGTGCCCGGGGGAGGGGCGGGGGAGACAATGAGCAGTTCTTC.

The V gene is TRBV10-2, the J gene TRBJ1-5; 9 nucleotides agree with TRBD1. The CDR3 is made up of 15 amino acids. Unmatched junction bases numbered 10, after V lost 6 bases and J lost 7 bases. Germline CDR1 and CDR2: WSHSY and SAAADI. CDR3 sequence: CASSRGQGVRQPQHF. CDR3 in DNA: TGCGCCAGCAGCCGGGGACAGGGCGTGAGACAGCCCCAGCATTTT.

The V gene is TRBV5-1, the J gene TRBJ1-4; maybe TRBD1 (5 bases). Trimming cost V 0 bases and J 8 bases, with 11 bases left between them. From germline, CDR1 is SGHRS and CDR2 YFSETQ. This CDR3 is 14 amino acids long. CDR3 bases: TGCGCCAGCAGCTTGGGCAGGGTGGAAGAAAAACTGTTTTTT. This encodes CASSLGRVEEKLFF.

The CDR3: CAISMGQGARSGYEQYF. CDR3 nucleotide sequence: TGTGCCATCAGTATGGGACAGGGGGCCCGTTCAGGCTACGAGCAGTACTTC. The genes are TRBV10-3 and TRBJ2-7; 12 positions agree with TRBD1. Germline V gene sequence: CDR1 ENHRY, CDR2 SYGVKD. This CDR3 has 17 residues. V shed 5 bases and J 3 bases; nucleotides not matched to a gene: 11.

The chain couples TRBV6-5 to TRBJ1-1, with D perhaps matching TRBD1 (5 bases). V was clipped by 0 bases and J by 4 bases, with 9 bases between them. The CDR3 totals 14 residues. Germline V gene sequence: CDR1 MNHEY, CDR2 SVGAGI. CDR3 sequence: CASSYSWGGTEAFF. The CDR3 DNA sequence: TGTGCCAGCAGTTACTCGTGGGGGGGCACTGAAGCTTTCTTT.

The chain combines TRBV5-1 with TRBJ2-2, with 9 bases identical to TRBD2. Germline CDR1 and CDR2: SGHRS and YFSETQ. The CDR3 is made up of 18 amino acids. Trimming cost V 3 bases and J 5 bases; bases outside gene matches: 14. This CDR3 reads CASSSYSRGGRRTGELFF. CDR3 coding DNA: TGCGCCAGCAGCTCCTATTCGCGGGGGGGCCGTCGGACCGGGGAGCTGTTTTTT.

The chain combines TRBV6-6 with TRBJ1-1; D remains unclear. From germline, CDR1 is MNHNY and CDR2 SVGAGI (reference sequence). The CDR3 has 12 residues. Between the trimmed V and J ends, which lost 6 bases and 7 bases, there was a span of 12 bases. The CDR3 spells CASRRTGIEAFF. The CDR3 DNA reads as TGTGCCAGCAGACGGACTGGGATTGAAGCTTTCTTT.

In this sample, this clone turned up a few times. J is TRBJ2-3 and V is TRBV27; TRBD2 matches at 7 bases. Germline loops: CDR1 MNHEY, CDR2 SMNVEV (reference sequence). The CDR3 length is 14 residues. Trimming cost V 3 bases and J 9 bases; bases outside gene matches: 9. The CDR3 bases are TGTGCCAGCAGTTTTGGCGGCTCCGGGGGGACGCAGTATTTT. Amino acid sequence: CASSFGGSGGTQYF.

The chain joins TRBV29-1 to TRBJ1-5; 8 bases fit TRBD1. The CDR3 is 14 amino acids. The J segment lost 2 bases and the V segment lost 7 bases, leaving 7 bases of the junction unmatched. Germline values: CDR1 SQVTM, CDR2 ANQGSEA. Here the CDR3 reads CSATGGIGNQPQHF. As DNA, the CDR3 is TGCAGCGCTACAGGGGGGATTGGCAATCAGCCCCAGCATTTT.

V and J are TRBV4-1 and TRBJ2-3, with 10 nucleotides matching TRBD2. The CDR3 sequence is 20 residues long. CDR1 and CDR2 from the germline V gene are MGHRA and YSYEKL. The ends lost 0 bases at V and 3 bases at J; junction bases unmatched: 15. The CDR3 region has the DNA TGCGCCAGCAGCCAAGACTTGGCTAGCGGGGGCGTGGTATCGACAGATACGCAGTATTTT. Amino acid sequence: CASSQDLASGGVVSTDTQYF.

The gene calls are TRBV7-2 and TRBJ1-2; TRBD1 matches 8 bases. The CDR3 length is 14 residues. J was trimmed by 5 bases and V by 3 bases; bases with no gene match: 5. Per germline, CDR1 SGHTA and CDR2 FQGNSA. CDR3 loop: CASSFTGGGYGYTF. CDR3 nucleotides: TGTGCCAGCAGCTTTACAGGGGGAGGGTATGGCTACACCTTC.

The chain combines TRBV29-1 with TRBJ1-2; D is unclear. The CDR3 is 13 amino acids. Germline V gene lookup returns CDR1 SQVTM and CDR2 ANQGSEA. Trimming took off 2 bases at V and 1 base at J, with 8 bases between the two ends. The CDR3 loop reads CSVEFQVNYGYTF. CDR3 in DNA: TGCAGCGTTGAATTCCAGGTTAACTATGGCTACACCTTC.

This clone appeared a single time. The rearrangement uses TRBV19 and TRBJ2-1; 11 nucleotides agree with TRBD2. The CDR3 extends over 14 amino acids. The junction had 4 bases not matched to a gene; V was cut back by 5 bases and J by 7 bases. Germline V gives CDR1 LNHDA, CDR2 SQIVND (reference sequence). The CDR3 is CASSPGLAANEQFF. In nucleotides, the CDR3 is TGTGCCAGTAGTCCGGGACTAGCGGCGAATGAGCAGTTCTTC. Together with reference TRBV19 and TRBJ2-1, the CDR3 gives the full variable domain: DGGITQSPKYLFRKEGQNVTLSCEQNLNHDAMYWYRQDPGQGLRLIYYSQIVNDFQKGDIAEGYSVSREKKESFPLTVTSAQKNPTAFYLCASSPGLAANEQFFGPGTRLTVL.

The chain uses TRBV6-4 and TRBJ2-1; 9 nucleotides align to TRBD1. The germline CDR1 and CDR2 sequences are MRHNA and SNTAGT. Germline trimming cut 0 bases from V and 6 bases from J; bases unmatched to any gene: 6. The CDR3 runs to 16 residues. The CDR3, as DNA: TGTGCCAGCAGTGACTCTATACAGGGGGCAGGCAATGAGCAGTTCTTC. Its protein product is CASSDSIQGAGNEQFF.

The chain joins TRBV12-5 to TRBJ2-5; possibly TRBD2 for D (6 bases). V dropped 4 bases and J dropped 0 bases, with 15 bases sitting between them. There are 16 residues in the CDR3. Germline V gene sequence: CDR1 LGHNT, CDR2 FRNRAP. CDR3 nucleotide sequence: TGTGCTAGTGGTTGGGGTAGCGGATCGTACCAAGAGACCCAGTACTTC. It translates to CASGWGSGSYQETQYF. The variable domain in full, completed from reference TRBV12-5 and TRBJ2-5, reads DARVTQTPRHKVTEMGQEVTMRCQPILGHNTVFWYRQTMMQGLELLAYFRNRAPLDDSGMPKDRFSAEMPDATLATLKIQPSEPRDSAVYFCASGWGSGSYQETQYFGPGTRLLVL.

The chain is built from TRBV6-2 or TRBV6-3 and TRBJ1-5, with D hard to call. The V and J ends lost 1 base and 5 bases respectively, with 6 bases between them. Germline CDR1 is MNHEY and CDR2 is SVGEGT. This CDR3 has 13 residues. CDR3 sequence reads: CASSYLLYQPQHF. DNA of the CDR3: TGTGCCAGCAGTTACTTACTATATCAGCCCCAGCATTTT.